This T cell receptor beta chain was retrieved from a study of graft-versus-host responses after intestinal transplantation. Findings and caveats of the study: Detected in recipient marrow were GvH clones, some of which were first observed in ileum or blood.

This CDR3 is built from 15 residues. The V and J ends lost 3 bases and 4 bases respectively, with 16 bases between them. Germline values: CDR1 SGHRS, CDR2 YFSETQ. This clone was found once. The antigen remains undetermined. Libraries were prepared by immunoSEQ multiplex PCR; TCRdb keeps only in-frame clonotypes and omits some of them. There are around 110,000 clones in the sample; around nine tenths occur only once, and more than 0.15% lies in the top ten. This TCR derives from a human donor who received an intestinal transplant. This chain links TRBV5-1 with TRBJ1-2; possible D gene TRBD1, 6 bases. Sequences were derived from unstimulated CD4+ T cells sorted from spleen or lymph node cells, sampled before intestinal transplant. The CDR3 region has the DNA TGCGCCAGCAGCTCTGACAGGCCGCTTCTCTATGGCTACACCTTC. Protein sequence: CASSSDRPLLYGYTF. Full variable domain (remainder filled in from reference TRBV5-1 and TRBJ1-2): KAGVTQTPRYLIKTRGQQVTLSCSPISGHRSVSWYQQTPGQGLQFLFEYFSETQRNKGNFPGRFSGRQFSNSRSEMNVSTLELGDSALYLCASSSDRPLLYGYTFGSGTRLTVV.